This TCR beta chain was obtained from a study of T-cell reconstitution after alpha-beta-depleted transplantation in children. The trim removed 6 bases at V and 8 bases at J, leaving 9 bases unmatched. The CDR3 contains 15 residues. A TCRbeta library incorporating unique molecular identifiers was prepared. TCRdb re-called the PCR reads through MiXCR, storing one row per CDR3 protein. Of 450,000 to 600,000 distinct CDR3 sequences in the sample, around a third were seen once. The TCR originated in a human donor who donated a stem cell graft to a child with aplastic anemia. The sequencing here drew on PBMCs from the stem cell graft donor, taken from the stem cell graft. The V and J genes are TRBV12-3 or TRBV12-4 and TRBJ2-4; 11 bases are shared with TRBD2. The CDR3 here is CASRYTSGGHDIQYF. The CDR3 coding sequence is TGTGCCAGCAGGTATACTAGCGGGGGACACGACATTCAGTACTTC.